The 30 T cell receptor beta chains reported below all come from one sample, sequenced in a study of CD8+ T cells in alopecia areata. cDNA prepared by RNA extraction and subsequent reverse transcription served as the template for sequencing. Profiling relied on immunoSEQ multiplex PCR, and the TCRdb table lists in-frame clones only, not all of them. The sample lists 100,000 to 150,000 clones, 58% occurring once. Treatment indicated: oral pan-JAK inhibitor, 5-10 mg twice daily. The specimen comprised CD8+ T cells sorted from blood, sampled at week 4, from a patient treated with tofacitinib. These receptors originate from a human donor with alopecia areata.

V usage is TRBV4-2 and J usage is TRBJ2-2; D is ambiguous. Deletions cut 4 bases from V and 6 bases from J, with 9 bases between. The CDR3 has 13 amino acids. The germline gives CDR1 LGHNA, CDR2 YNFKEQ. The CDR3 sequence: CASSLLGSGELFF. CDR3 nucleotides: TGTGCCAGCAGCCTCCTTGGGTCCGGGGAGCTGTTTTTT.

The table lists this clone with a count of one. This specimen includes other DNA sequences encoding the same CDR3. The chain joins TRBV30 to TRBJ2-7; D uncertain. Germline CDR1 is GTSNPN and CDR2 is SVGIG (reference sequence). This CDR3 has 11 residues. The V end lost 5 bases, the J end lost 1 base, and 6 bases lay between the germline ends. CDR3 coding DNA: TGTGCCTGGTCAGTGTCCTACGAGCAGTACTTC. This sequence encodes CAWSVSYEQYF.

The rearrangement joins TRBV19 to TRBJ2-1, with no clear D. Germline CDR1 reads LNHDA; CDR2 reads SQIVND (reference sequence). Trimming pared 3 bases from V and 5 bases from J, leaving 8 bases between. This CDR3 comprises 13 residues. This CDR3 reads CASSIGADNEQFF. The CDR3 bases are TGTGCCAGTAGTATTGGCGCAGACAATGAGCAGTTCTTC. The complete variable domain, with remaining parts taken from reference TRBV19 and TRBJ2-1, reads DGGITQSPKYLFRKEGQNVTLSCEQNLNHDAMYWYRQDPGQGLRLIYYSQIVNDFQKGDIAEGYSVSREKKESFPLTVTSAQKNPTAFYLCASSIGADNEQFFGPGTRLTVL.

The sample holds a few counts of this clone. J is TRBJ1-4 and V is TRBV30; TRBD1 matches 9 bases. J lost 8 bases, V lost 4 bases, and 8 bases had no gene match. The germline CDR1 and CDR2 sequences are GTSNPN and SVGIG (reference sequence). The length of the CDR3 is 14 residues. The CDR3 DNA reads TGTGCCTGGAACCTGGGACAGGGCAGGGAAAAACTGTTTTTT. Encoded protein: CAWNLGQGREKLFF.

The gene calls are TRBV4-1 and TRBJ2-4, with 7 bases lining up with TRBD1. The V segment lost 1 base and the J segment 7 bases; nucleotides outside the gene matches: 7. The CDR3 covers 15 residues. Germline V gene data show CDR1 as MGHRA and CDR2 as YSYEKL. This chain's CDR3 is CASSQVEGASNIQYF. For the CDR3, the DNA is TGCGCCAGCAGCCAAGTAGAGGGGGCAAGTAACATTCAGTACTTC.

About this clone itself: A far more abundant clone sits one base away, making this likely a read error. In the same sample, other DNA sequences code for this CDR3. The V gene is TRBV23-1, the J gene TRBJ2-2; D might be TRBD1 (6 bases). TRBV23-1 counts as an open reading frame of uncertain function. Trimming left V 6 bases short and J 5 bases short, with 16 bases between. The CDR3 covers 15 residues. This chain's CDR3 is CASSLSGTQTGELFF. The CDR3 DNA reads as TGCGCCAGCAGCCTATCCGGGACACAGACCGGGGAGCTGTTTTTT.

This clone was picked up one time. The CDR3 reads CASSLVEGGYGYTF. CDR3 bases: TGTGCCAGCAGCTTAGTCGAGGGCGGATATGGCTACACCTTC. The chain has TRBV7-8 and TRBJ1-2, with D unresolved. CDR3 length: 14 amino acids. From germline, CDR1 is SGHVS and CDR2 FQNEAQ. V was clipped by 1 base and J by 5 bases, with 11 bases between them.

The chain couples TRBV30 to TRBJ2-3; TRBD2 agrees at 14 bases. Trimming removed 1 base from V and 0 bases from J; junction bases left unmatched: 6. There are 18 residues in the CDR3. Germline CDR1 and CDR2: GTSNPN and SVGIG (reference sequence). The CDR3 sequence is CAWSEGTSGGLSTDTQYF. The CDR3 DNA follows: TGTGCCTGGAGTGAGGGGACTAGCGGGGGCCTTAGCACAGATACGCAGTATTTT.

This clone was observed a few times. The chain has TRBV9 and TRBJ1-2, with 9 bases aligning to TRBD1. The V gene end was trimmed by 0 bases and the J gene end by 4 bases; junction bases not matched to a gene: 10. This CDR3 has 17 residues. Germline V lookup: CDR1 SGDLS, CDR2 YYNGEE. The CDR3 nucleotides read TGTGCCAGCAGCGTAGAAGGGACAGGGCGCGAGTTCTATGGCTACACCTTC. Translation: CASSVEGTGREFYGYTF.

The rearrangement joins TRBV30 to TRBJ2-3; D ambiguous. V lost 5 bases and J 1 base, leaving 10 bases between the germline ends. The CDR3 is made up of 13 amino acids. Germline V CDR1 and CDR2: GTSNPN, SVGIG (reference sequence). CDR3 nucleotide sequence: TGTGCCTGGGGCACGGGCCGCACAGATACGCAGTATTTT. This gives the protein CAWGTGRTDTQYF.

The rearrangement links TRBV29-1 to TRBJ1-1; the D is unclear. CDR1 SQVTM and CDR2 ANQGSEA come from the germline V gene. This CDR3 region has 12 residues. Trimming took 1 base from V and 7 from J, leaving 10 bases between them. CDR3 in DNA: TGCAGCGTTGAAGCGGGGAATTTTGAAGCTTTCTTT. This codes for CSVEAGNFEAFF.

This clone has more than one count but fewer than ten. The CDR3 bases are TGTGCCAGCAGCTTAGAGGTGGCAGACACAGATACGCAGTATTTT. It encodes CASSLEVADTDTQYF. This chain links TRBV7-9 with TRBJ2-3; D call uncertain. From germline, CDR1 is SEHNR and CDR2 FQNEAQ (reference sequence). The CDR3 has 15 amino acids. Between the trimmed V and J ends, which lost 1 base and 2 bases, there was a span of 10 bases.

This clone was picked up a small number of times. CDR3 protein: CASSSRTQETQYF. The CDR3, as DNA: TGTGCCAGCAGTTCACGTACGCAAGAGACCCAGTACTTC. This chain connects TRBV27 to TRBJ2-5; D uncertain. The CDR3 sequence is 13 residues long. Trimming cost V 4 bases and J 2 bases, with 8 bases left between them. Germline values: CDR1 MNHEY, CDR2 SMNVEV (reference sequence).

The chain has TRBV5-6 and TRBJ1-5, with D maybe TRBD1 (6 bases). The CDR3 sequence is 16 residues long. V dropped 4 bases and J dropped 6 bases, with 20 bases sitting between them. Germline assignment: CDR1 SGHDT and CDR2 YYEEEE. This CDR3 is CASSANRDPLPQPQHF. In DNA, the CDR3 is TGTGCCAGCAGCGCAAACAGGGACCCTTTGCCTCAGCCCCAGCATTTT.

In nucleotides, the CDR3 is TGCAGCGTTGATTATCGACAGGGGGAAGCTTTCTTT. Protein product: CSVDYRQGEAFF. V gene TRBV29-1 combines with J gene TRBJ1-1, with TRBD1 matching 8 bases. CDR1 is SQVTM and CDR2 is ANQGSEA in the germline V gene. Trimming removed 3 bases from V and 8 bases from J; junction bases left unmatched: 5. The CDR3 runs 12 residues.

Only a few counts were recorded for this clone. The chain joins TRBV30 to TRBJ2-6, with TRBD2 as a possible D gene (6 bases). The CDR3 is 15 amino acids. Trimming took 1 base from V and 1 from J, leaving 8 bases between them. Germline V gene lookup returns CDR1 GTSNPN and CDR2 SVGIG (reference sequence). The CDR3 nucleotides are TGTGCCTGGAGTGGGGCGGGGTCTGGGGCCAACGTCCTGACTTTC. Translated, it gives CAWSGAGSGANVLTF. The full variable domain, its missing parts supplied by reference TRBV30 and TRBJ2-6, is SQTIHQWPATLVQPVGSPLSLECTVEGTSNPNLYWYRQAAGRGLQLLFYSVGIGQISSEVPQNLSASRPQDRQFILSSKKLLLSDSGFYLCAWSGAGSGANVLTFGAGSRLTVL.

Only a few counts were recorded for this clone. The V gene is TRBV2, the J gene TRBJ1-2, with 8 bases matching TRBD1. CDR3 size: 12 residues. In germline, CDR1 is SNHLY, CDR2 FYNNEI. V was pared by 10 bases and J by 5 bases, with 6 bases of the junction left unmatched. The CDR3 sequence: CATQDREYGYTF. The CDR3 bases are TGTGCCACCCAGGACAGGGAATATGGCTACACCTTC.

This chain uses TRBV23-1 with TRBJ2-2; D is uncertain. TRBV23-1 is placed among ORFs of uncertain function. The CDR3 consists of 14 residues. Trimming removed 4 bases at V and 5 bases at J, with 11 bases between. Here the CDR3 reads CASSLELYTGELFF. CDR3 bases: TGCGCCAGCAGTCTGGAGCTTTATACCGGGGAGCTGTTTTTT.

This chain links TRBV25-1 with TRBJ2-7, with D possibly matching TRBD1 (6 bases). The CDR3 has 13 amino acids. V was trimmed by 4 bases and J by 6 bases, leaving 13 bases between them. CDR1 and CDR2 (germline): MGHDK, SYGVNS. DNA of the CDR3: TGTGCCAGCAGTGGAGGGGACATCGCCGAGCAGTACTTC. It encodes CASSGGDIAEQYF.

This CDR3 reads CASSDTSVLTF. In nucleotides, the CDR3 is TGTGCCAGCAGCGACACAAGCGTCCTGACTTTC. The rearrangement links TRBV9 to TRBJ2-6; D remains unclear. This CDR3 spans 11 amino acids. Germline V gene data show CDR1 as SGDLS and CDR2 as YYNGEE. The ends were cut back, 3 bases at V and 12 bases at J, with 7 bases in the middle.

The chain recombines TRBV23-1 with TRBJ1-2, with no clear D. TRBV23-1 is an ORF for which the function is uncertain. Trimming removed 2 bases from V and 4 bases from J, with 8 bases in between. There are 13 residues in the CDR3. The CDR3 sequence is CASSQGVRYGYTF. CDR3 DNA: TGCGCCAGCAGTCAAGGAGTGCGCTATGGCTACACCTTC.

This clone was observed a handful of times. Here the CDR3 reads CSVEEVGWTDTQYF. The CDR3, as DNA: TGCAGCGTTGAAGAGGTGGGGTGGACAGATACGCAGTATTTT. The chain couples TRBV29-1 to TRBJ2-3; D is unresolved. V was pared by 0 bases and J by 3 bases, with 10 bases between. The CDR3 runs 14 residues. CDR1 SQVTM and CDR2 ANQGSEA come from the germline V gene.

This chain uses TRBV30 with TRBJ1-3; maybe TRBD1 (5 bases). This CDR3 comprises 13 residues. The V gene lost 1 base and the J gene lost 3 bases, with 7 bases spanning the gap. Germline assignment: CDR1 GTSNPN and CDR2 SVGIG (reference sequence). The CDR3 DNA is TGTGCCTGGAGTGAAGGGGTTGGAAACACCATATATTTT. Its protein product is CAWSEGVGNTIYF.

V usage is TRBV15 and J usage is TRBJ2-7; 8 nucleotides line up with TRBD1. The ends lost 5 bases at V and 1 base at J; junction bases unmatched: 7. This CDR3 is built from 15 residues. The germline CDR1 and CDR2 sequences are LNHNV and YYDKDF (reference sequence). For the CDR3, the DNA is TGTGCCACCAGCGCCTCCGGGACAGGTTCCTACGAGCAGTACTTC. Encoded protein: CATSASGTGSYEQYF.

The rearrangement uses TRBV29-1 and TRBJ1-1; TRBD1 matches at 10 bases. Germline loops: CDR1 SQVTM, CDR2 ANQGSEA. With V trimmed by 3 bases and J by 5 bases, 3 bases remained unmatched. There are 13 residues in the CDR3. The CDR3 spells CSVEDRGMTEAFF. CDR3 bases: TGCAGCGTTGAGGACAGGGGGATGACTGAAGCTTTCTTT.

This rearrangement joins TRBV30 to TRBJ1-3; no clear D gene. The V end was cut by 2 bases, the J end by 5 bases, with 7 bases between. This CDR3 comprises 12 residues. Per the germline V gene, CDR1 is GTSNPN and CDR2 is SVGIG (reference sequence). The CDR3 bases are TGTGCCTGGAGTCCTGTTAGAAACACCATATATTTT. Translating it yields CAWSPVRNTIYF.

The chain is built from TRBV27 and TRBJ1-1; the D is unclear. With 5 bases removed from V and 5 bases from J, the gap between germline ends came to 15 bases. This CDR3 comprises 14 residues. Germline assignment: CDR1 MNHEY and CDR2 SMNVEV (reference sequence). CDR3 bases: TGTGCCAGCAGTCCTATCGGTATGGGAACTGAAGCTTTCTTT. As protein: CASSPIGMGTEAFF.

The chain joins TRBV9 to TRBJ1-1, with D unclear. V was cut by 1 base and J by 3 bases, with 13 bases left in between. The CDR3 has 15 residues. Germline CDR1 is SGDLS and CDR2 is YYNGEE. The CDR3 here is CASSVFERLHTEAFF. For the CDR3, the DNA is TGTGCCAGCAGCGTATTCGAGCGTTTGCACACTGAAGCTTTCTTT.

This clone was seen a few times. The chain recombines TRBV29-1 with TRBJ1-1; perhaps TRBD1 as D (5 bases). The CDR3 is 12 residues long. CDR1 SQVTM and CDR2 ANQGSEA come from the germline V gene. The CDR3 DNA reads as TGCAGTGTGAATGCGGGGGGAATTGAAGCTTTCTTT. Translation: CSVNAGGIEAFF.

This rearrangement joins TRBV1 to TRBJ2-1; the table assigns TRBD1, which was not confirmed against the DNA. TRBV1 is annotated as a pseudogene. The CDR3 contains 12 residues. The CDR3 DNA sequence: TGCACCAGCAGCCTAAGGGGAAATGAGCAGTTCTTC. It translates to CTSSLRGNEQFF.